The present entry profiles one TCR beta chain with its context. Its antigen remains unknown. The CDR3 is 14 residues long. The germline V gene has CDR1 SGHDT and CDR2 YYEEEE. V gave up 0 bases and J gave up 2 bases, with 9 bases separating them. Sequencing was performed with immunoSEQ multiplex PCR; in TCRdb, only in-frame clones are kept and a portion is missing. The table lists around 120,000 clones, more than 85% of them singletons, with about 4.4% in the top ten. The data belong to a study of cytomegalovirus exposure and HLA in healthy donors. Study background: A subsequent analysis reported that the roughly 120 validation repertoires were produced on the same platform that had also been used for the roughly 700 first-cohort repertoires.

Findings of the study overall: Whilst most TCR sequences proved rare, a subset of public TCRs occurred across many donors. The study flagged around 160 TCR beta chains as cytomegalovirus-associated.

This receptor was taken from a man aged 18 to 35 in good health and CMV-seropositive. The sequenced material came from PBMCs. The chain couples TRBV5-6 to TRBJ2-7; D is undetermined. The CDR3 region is CASSLELAPYEQYF. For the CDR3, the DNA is TGTGCCAGCAGCTTGGAGTTAGCTCCCTACGAGCAGTACTTC.